These 9 T cell receptor beta chains were all obtained from the same sample, sequenced in a study of STAT3 mutations in large granular lymphocyte leukemia. Sequenced by immunoSEQ multiplex PCR; TCRdb stores in-frame clones only, minus some. This sample has just over 15,000 clones, with 80% to 95% found just once. Overall study findings and caveats: Every T-LGLL patient had at least one immunodominant TCRbeta clonotype.

Which antigens these TCRs recognize remains unknown. The sequencing sample was made of peripheral blood mononuclear cells. These receptors originate from a woman aged 50 to 60 with T-cell large granular lymphocyte leukemia. Some clones in this sample may be carry-over from other donors' samples.

As to this clone: The junction and the germline gene differ at one end; a read error may be behind it. The chain uses TRBV5-1 and TRBJ2-7; 8 bases map to TRBD1. CDR3 length: 15 amino acids. Germline V gives CDR1 SGHRS, CDR2 YFSETQ. The CDR3, as DNA: TGCGCCAGCAGATTGGCTGGGACAGGTCAACACGAGCAGTACTTC. Encoded protein: CASRLAGTGQHEQYF.

The chain recombines TRBV18 with TRBJ1-1, with 7 bases aligning to TRBD1. The ends lost 0 bases at V and 7 bases at J; junction bases unmatched: 2. Germline V gene data show CDR1 as KGHSH and CDR2 as LQKENI. CDR3 length: 13 residues. The CDR3 coding sequence is TGTGCCAGCTCACCACCTCAGGGGGGTGAAGCTTTCTTT. Its protein product is CASSPPQGGEAFF.

V is TRBV7-9 and J is TRBJ1-2; no definite D call. CDR1 is SEHNR and CDR2 is FQNEAQ in the germline V gene (reference sequence). Deletions cut 8 bases from V and 3 bases from J, with 13 bases between. The CDR3 is 13 residues long. CDR3: CASGLARHYGYTF. CDR3 sequence (DNA): TGTGCCAGCGGTCTGGCCAGACACTATGGCTACACCTTC.

This rearrangement joins TRBV20-1 to TRBJ2-5; D not certain. Trimming removed 4 bases from V and 5 bases from J, with 5 bases in between. This CDR3 has 10 amino acids. Germline loops: CDR1 DFQATT, CDR2 SNEGSKA (reference sequence). The CDR3 DNA follows: TGCAGTGCTATAAGTGAGACCCAGTACTTC. It translates to CSAISETQYF.

This sequence joins TRBV18 and TRBJ1-4, with unresolved D. Germline loops: CDR1 KGHSH, CDR2 LQKENI. The CDR3 extends over 12 amino acids. Trimming shortened V by 5 bases and J by 8 bases, and 9 bases separated the two germline ends. CDR3 nucleotides: TGTGCCAGCTCAACCAATGGGGAAAAACTGTTTTTT. Translated, it gives CASSTNGEKLFF. The full variable domain, rest sourced from reference TRBV18 and TRBJ1-4, is NAGVMQNPRHLVRRRGQEARLRCSPMKGHSHVYWYRQLPEEGLKFMVYLQKENIIDESGMPKERFSAEFPKEGPSILRIQQVVRGDSAAYFCASSTNGEKLFFGSGTQLSVL.

Written as DNA, the CDR3 is TGTGCCAGCTCACCGAACCTGCCGGATGAGCAGTTCTTC. Its protein product is CASSPNLPDEQFF. The genes are TRBV18 and TRBJ2-1, with D uncertain. V lost 3 bases and J lost 8, with 11 bases in between. Germline loops: CDR1 KGHSH, CDR2 LQKENI. The CDR3 runs 13 residues.

V is TRBV5-4 and J is TRBJ2-7; 9 bases fit TRBD1. This CDR3 has 15 amino acids. The germline CDR1 and CDR2 sequences are SGHNT and YYREEE (reference sequence). V was pared by 4 bases and J by 4 bases, with 9 bases of the junction left unmatched. The CDR3 sequence: CASSRTGTGIYEQYF. The CDR3 DNA is TGTGCCAGCAGCCGCACCGGGACAGGGATATACGAGCAGTACTTC.

CDR3 DNA sequence: TGCAGCGTGATAACAGGAAGGGAACAGCCCCAGCATTTT. Amino acids: CSVITGREQPQHF. The V gene is TRBV29-1, the J gene TRBJ1-5, with D possibly TRBD1 on 5 matching bases. Trimming left V 6 bases short and J 7 bases short, with 16 bases between. Germline assignment: CDR1 SQVTM and CDR2 ANQGSEA. This CDR3 contains 13 residues.

In this sample, this clone turned up once. V usage is TRBV7-2 and J usage is TRBJ1-1; perhaps TRBD1 as D (6 bases). The CDR3 totals 16 residues. CDR1 is SGHTA, CDR2 FQGNSA, per germline. V was cut by 5 bases and J by 10 bases, with 26 bases left in between. CDR3 sequence reads: CASSLSGSGAVIRAFF. The CDR3 DNA sequence: TGTGCCAGCAGCCTATCCGGGTCAGGGGCCGTTATAAGAGCTTTCTTT.